This entry features one T cell receptor beta chain sequence. The antigen is unknown. This entry belongs to a study of vaccination effects on CD4 cells after COVID-19. V lost 4 bases and J lost 9; bases outside the gene matches: 6. CDR1 is LGHDT and CDR2 is YNNKEL in the germline V gene (reference sequence). CDR3 length: 13 residues. Viral peptide pools were used in the ViraFEST assay to expand antigen-specific CD4+ T cells, and sequencing came afterward. Culture lasted roughly 9 days before CD4+ T cell isolation. Participants each got two BNT162b2 or mRNA-1273 vaccine doses. No vaccinee had earlier SARS-CoV-2 infection, and nucleocapsid antibodies were negative. Measured with immunoSEQ multiplex PCR; TCRdb has only the in-frame clones, and not every one. The profile shows around 30,000 clones, approximately 60% of them singletons.

The TCR originated in a human donor who received a COVID-19 vaccine. The J gene is TRBJ2-1, the V gene TRBV3-1 (or the pseudogene TRBV3-2), with 7 bases lining up with TRBD2. Here the sequenced sample was CD4+ T cells from PBMCs cultured with SARS-CoV-2 spike peptides, taken after COVID-19 vaccination. The CDR3 reads CASSLGTGGEQFF. The DNA of the CDR3 is TGTGCCAGCAGCCTTGGGACGGGGGGTGAGCAGTTCTTC.